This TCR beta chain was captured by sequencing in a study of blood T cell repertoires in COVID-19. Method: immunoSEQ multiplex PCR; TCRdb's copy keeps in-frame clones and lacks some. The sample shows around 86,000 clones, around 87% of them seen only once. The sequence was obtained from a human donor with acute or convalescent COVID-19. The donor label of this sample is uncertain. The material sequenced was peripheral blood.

The CDR3 nucleotides are TGTGCCAGCTCACCAGGCACCTACGAGCAGTACTTC. Protein: CASSPGTYEQYF. The V and J genes are TRBV18 and TRBJ2-7, with D unclear. Germline CDR1 reads KGHSH; CDR2 reads LQKENI. Between the trimmed V and J ends, which lost 2 bases and 2 bases, there was a span of 4 bases. The CDR3 runs 12 residues. Based on the CDR3 plus reference TRBV18 and TRBJ2-7, the full variable domain is NAGVMQNPRHLVRRRGQEARLRCSPMKGHSHVYWYRQLPEEGLKFMVYLQKENIIDESGMPKERFSAEFPKEGPSILRIQQVVRGDSAAYFCASSPGTYEQYFGPGTRLTVT.